The sequence of this T cell receptor (beta chain) was determined in a study of T cell responses to AZD1222 COVID-19 vaccine. Worth noting for this clone: Antigen unknown.

General study findings and limits: Targets within unmutated variant regions were reportedly found for nearly half of spike-specific TCRs. There were vaccine-associated CD4 TCRs across spike, dominant at 160-218 and 743-854.

The length of the CDR3 is 13 residues. V shed 4 bases, J shed 6 bases, and the junction held 4 bases outside the gene matches. Libraries were prepared by immunoSEQ multiplex PCR; TCRdb keeps only in-frame clonotypes and omits some of them. The sample lists roughly 190,000 clones; just over 90% were seen once. Sequenced material: peripheral blood, taken 28 days after the second AZD1222 dose. This chain joins TRBV12-3 or TRBV12-4 and TRBJ2-7, with TRBD1 identical over 9 bases. The source is an adult who received the AZD1222 COVID-19 vaccine. CDR3 bases: TGTGCCAGCAGTTCACAGGGGGCGAGCGAGCAGTACTTC. Residues: CASSSQGASEQYF.